This TCR beta chain is from a study of shared clonotypes between healthy human individuals. Per the germline V gene, CDR1 is KGHSH and CDR2 is LQKENI. V lost 5 bases and J 1 base, leaving 9 bases between the germline ends. This CDR3 comprises 13 residues. Researchers ran the assay at a deep level. The assay was immunoSEQ multiplex PCR, and TCRdb's table has in-frame clones only and misses some. Of about 1.5 million clones listed, around 97% are singletons. The chain carries TRBV18 and TRBJ2-7; TRBD1 might be the D (5 bases). This TCR derives from a man younger than 45 in good health. Material: naive CD4+ T cells sorted from blood. Specified subset: CD45RA+ positively selected. CDR3: CASSARQSYEQYF. The CDR3 nucleotides are TGTGCCAGCTCAGCAAGACAGTCCTACGAGCAGTACTTC.